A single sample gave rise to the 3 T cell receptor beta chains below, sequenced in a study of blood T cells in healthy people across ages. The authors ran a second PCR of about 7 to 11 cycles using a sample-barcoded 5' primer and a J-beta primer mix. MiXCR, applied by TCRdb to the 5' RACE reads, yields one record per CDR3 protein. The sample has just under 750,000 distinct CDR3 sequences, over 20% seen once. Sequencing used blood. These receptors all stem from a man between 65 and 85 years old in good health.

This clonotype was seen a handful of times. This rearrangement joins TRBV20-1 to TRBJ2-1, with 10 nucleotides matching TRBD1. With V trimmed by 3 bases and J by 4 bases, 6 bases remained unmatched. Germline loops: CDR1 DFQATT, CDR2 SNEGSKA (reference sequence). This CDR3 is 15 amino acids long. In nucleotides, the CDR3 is TGCAGTGCTAGTCTCGGGACAGGGGTATACAATGAGCAGTTCTTC. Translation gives CSASLGTGVYNEQFF.

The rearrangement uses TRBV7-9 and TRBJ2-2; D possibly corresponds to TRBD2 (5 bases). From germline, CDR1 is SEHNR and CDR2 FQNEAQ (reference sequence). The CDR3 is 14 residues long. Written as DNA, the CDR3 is TGTGCTAGAACGGGCGGGTCGAACACCGGGGAGCTGTTTTTT. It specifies CARTGGSNTGELFF.

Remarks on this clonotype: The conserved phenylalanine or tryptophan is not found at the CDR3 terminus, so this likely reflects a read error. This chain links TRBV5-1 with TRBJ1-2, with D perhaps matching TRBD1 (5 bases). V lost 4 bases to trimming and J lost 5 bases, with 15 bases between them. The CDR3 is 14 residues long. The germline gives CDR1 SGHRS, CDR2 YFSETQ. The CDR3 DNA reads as TGCGCCAGCAGCCCGGACGGGGGAAAATATGGCTACACCCTC. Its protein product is CASSPDGGKYGYTL.